Shown below are 30 T cell receptor beta chains from a single sample sequenced in a study of T cells in Graves' hyperthyroidism and ophthalmopathy. Template material for amplifying TCR beta CDR3 regions consisted of RNA transcripts. HTBI primers were employed in a first-round RT-PCR of the TCR CDR3. MiXCR, applied by TCRdb to the multiplex PCR reads, yields one record per CDR3 protein. The sample yields hundreds of thousands of distinct CDR3 sequences, around 15% seen once. Sequencing was performed on blood. Receptors were obtained from a woman in her late teens or twenties with Graves' hyperthyroidism.

The rearrangement joins TRBV7-9 to TRBJ2-7; TRBD2 might be the D (5 bases). The CDR3 consists of 15 residues. The germline CDR1 and CDR2 sequences are SEHNR and FQNEAQ (reference sequence). Deletions cut 4 bases from V and 2 bases from J, with 15 bases between. CDR3: CASSYGKLGTYEQYF. As DNA, the CDR3 is TGTGCCAGCAGCTATGGGAAGCTCGGGACCTACGAGCAGTACTTC.

This clonotype was counted only a few times. The chain is built from TRBV7-9 and TRBJ2-2; 9 bases map to TRBD2. The CDR3 consists of 15 residues. The germline V gene has CDR1 SEHNR and CDR2 FQNEAQ (reference sequence). V trimming: 5 bases; J trimming: 4 bases; junction bases outside the gene matches: 5. CDR3 amino acids: CASSLIAGVTGELFF. The DNA for the CDR3 is TGTGCCAGCAGCCTAATAGCGGGAGTCACCGGGGAGCTGTTTTTT.

The rearrangement joins TRBV3-1 to TRBJ2-2, with 7 bases aligning to TRBD1. The V gene end was trimmed by 4 bases and the J gene end by 6 bases; junction bases not matched to a gene: 5. The germline V gene has CDR1 LGHDT and CDR2 YNNKEL (reference sequence). The CDR3 has 14 residues. The CDR3 bases are TGTGCCAGCAGCCTCAGGGGGTTGCCCGGGGAGCTGTTTTTT. Its translation is CASSLRGLPGELFF.

The rearrangement links TRBV6-2 or TRBV6-3 to TRBJ2-1; 10 bases are shared with TRBD2. Per germline, CDR1 MNHEY and CDR2 SVGEGT. J was trimmed by 9 bases and V by 7 bases; bases with no gene match: 12. The CDR3 covers 15 residues. The CDR3 sequence: CASNTLAGSKIEQFF. Written as DNA, the CDR3 is TGTGCCAGCAATACACTAGCGGGGTCGAAAATTGAGCAGTTCTTC.

There are many counts of this clonotype. J is TRBJ2-7 and V is TRBV3-1; D is unresolved. The ends were cut back, 3 bases at V and 4 bases at J, with 13 bases in the middle. Germline CDR1 LGHDT, CDR2 YNNKEL (reference sequence). The CDR3 is made up of 14 amino acids. Here the CDR3 reads CASSQGLGPYEQYF. The CDR3 bases are TGTGCCAGCAGCCAGGGCCTCGGGCCTTACGAGCAGTACTTC.

This clonotype was seen a handful of times. This chain uses TRBV5-1 with TRBJ1-2; tentatively, D is TRBD1 (5 bases). CDR1 and CDR2 from the germline V gene are SGHRS and YFSETQ. The CDR3 length is 16 residues. V lost 0 bases and J lost 8, with 20 bases in between. CDR3 nucleotides: TGCGCCAGCAGCTTGGGTCGAATCGGCCAGGGAAGCGGCTACACCTTC. Protein: CASSLGRIGQGSGYTF.

This clonotype showed up many times. CDR3 nucleotide sequence: TGTGCCAGTAAGGTGGGGACAGTCCCGAATCAGCCCCAGCATTTT. Its protein is CASKVGTVPNQPQHF. The rearrangement links TRBV2 to TRBJ1-5, with 7 bases aligning to TRBD1. V trimming: 9 bases; J trimming: 4 bases; junction bases outside the gene matches: 12. The CDR3 is made up of 15 amino acids. The germline V gene has CDR1 SNHLY and CDR2 FYNNEI.

This clonotype was found a few times. The chain uses TRBV4-3 and TRBJ1-2, with D perhaps matching TRBD1 (5 bases). The germline V gene encodes CDR1 LGHNA and CDR2 YSLEER. The CDR3 runs to 15 residues. Trimming left V 0 bases short and J 4 bases short, with 12 bases between. CDR3 amino acids: CASSQDKGNGYGYTF. For the CDR3, the DNA is TGCGCCAGCAGCCAAGATAAGGGGAATGGCTATGGCTACACCTTC.

This chain joins TRBV24-1 and TRBJ2-2, with TRBD1 identical over 7 bases. Germline values: CDR1 KGHDR, CDR2 SFDVKD. This CDR3 is built from 17 residues. The junction had 5 bases not matched to a gene; V was cut back by 1 base and J by 1 base. DNA of the CDR3: TGTGCCACCAGTGATTTAGAGGGGGCCGGGAACACCGGGGAGCTGTTTTTT. It specifies CATSDLEGAGNTGELFF.

The chain combines TRBV19 with TRBJ1-5; 9 positions match TRBD1. The CDR3 runs to 14 residues. Trimming took 7 bases from V and 7 from J; bases not matched to a gene: 8. In germline, CDR1 is LNHDA, CDR2 SQIVND (reference sequence). This chain's CDR3 is CASTIGTGSQPQHF. The CDR3 nucleotides read TGTGCCAGTACCATCGGGACAGGGAGCCAGCCCCAGCATTTT.

This clonotype appeared many times. Sequence at one end of the junction differs from germline and may be a read error. The rearrangement joins TRBV5-1 to TRBJ1-2; 8 bases match TRBD1. Germline-derived CDR1 and CDR2 are SGHRS and YFSETQ. The CDR3 consists of 16 residues. The CDR3 sequence: CASSLASGQGLYGNTF. The CDR3 region has the DNA TGCGCCAGCAGCTTGGCAAGCGGACAGGGACTCTATGGCAACACCTTC.

This clonotype has just a few counts. The chain couples TRBV5-1 to TRBJ2-1, with D perhaps matching TRBD1 (6 bases). The CDR3 extends over 13 amino acids. V lost 1 base and J lost 10, with 12 bases in between. Germline lookup yields CDR1 SGHRS and CDR2 YFSETQ. The CDR3 region has the DNA TGCGCCAGCAGCTTGCAACCGGGACAAGAGCAGTTCTTC. Residues: CASSLQPGQEQFF.

This clonotype was detected many times. One junction end does not reproduce the germline sequence, and a read error may be involved. V usage is TRBV4-3 and J usage is TRBJ2-3; unclear D gene. The CDR3 runs 13 residues. Germline CDR1 is LGHNA and CDR2 is YSLEER. CDR3 sequence: CASSQGRTDTQYF. CDR3 bases: TGTGCCAGCAGCCAAGGACGCACAGATACGCAGTATTTT.

This clonotype was observed many times. The rearrangement links TRBV20-1 to TRBJ2-5, with no clear D. Germline V gene lookup returns CDR1 DFQATT and CDR2 SNEGSKA (reference sequence). The V gene lost 3 bases and the J gene lost 5 bases, with 16 bases spanning the gap. The CDR3 contains 14 residues. CDR3 amino acids: CSARMNGIAETQYF. CDR3 bases: TGCAGTGCTAGGATGAATGGAATCGCGGAGACCCAGTACTTC.

The table lists this clonotype with many counts. DNA of the CDR3: TGTGCCAGCAGCGTAGGGCCTAGCAATCAGCCCCAGCATTTT. It specifies CASSVGPSNQPQHF. V is TRBV9 and J is TRBJ1-5, with D hard to call. Looked up from germline, CDR1 is SGDLS and CDR2 is YYNGEE. CDR3 length: 14 residues. V gave up 0 bases and J gave up 0 bases, with 4 bases separating them.

On this clonotype itself: Since a much larger clone is just one base distant, this may be a read error. This chain links TRBV29-1 with TRBJ2-5; 14 bases agree with TRBD2. J lost 3 bases, V lost 4 bases, and 16 bases had no gene match. Germline values: CDR1 SQVTM, CDR2 ANQGSEA. The CDR3 consists of 19 residues. The chain's CDR3 is CSVGLYRLAGGEGKETQYF. CDR3 in DNA: TGCAGCGTTGGACTATACAGACTAGCGGGAGGGGAGGGGAAAGAGACCCAGTACTTC.

This clonotype was observed many times. This chain links TRBV5-1 with TRBJ1-2, with 7 nucleotides matching TRBD1. V lost 4 bases to trimming and J lost 4 bases; unmatched junction nucleotides: 10. The CDR3 is made up of 15 amino acids. Germline values: CDR1 SGHRS, CDR2 YFSETQ. The CDR3 reads CASSTGTESFYGYTF. In DNA, the CDR3 is TGCGCCAGCAGCACCGGGACAGAAAGCTTCTATGGCTACACCTTC.

This chain connects TRBV20-1 to TRBJ2-5; D not certain. The ends were cut back, 0 bases at V and 5 bases at J, with 13 bases in the middle. The CDR3 runs to 14 residues. CDR1 and CDR2 (germline): DFQATT, SNEGSKA (reference sequence). The CDR3 nucleotides read TGCAGTGCTAGAGATACATCCCTGGCGGAGACCCAGTACTTC. This sequence encodes CSARDTSLAETQYF.

This clonotype occurred many times. A much larger clone is a single base away; this may be a read error. The chain links TRBV7-9 to TRBJ2-3; 10 bases line up with TRBD1. Trimming removed 5 bases from V and 3 bases from J; junction bases left unmatched: 5. This CDR3 is 15 amino acids long. From germline, CDR1 is SEHNR and CDR2 FQNEAQ (reference sequence). CDR3 loop: CASSPTGGTTDTQYF. The DNA of the CDR3 is TGTGCCAGCAGCCCGACAGGGGGCACGACAGATACGCAGTATTTT. The entire variable domain, with the rest obtained from reference TRBV7-9 and TRBJ2-3, is as follows: DTGVSQNPRHKITKRGQNVTFRCDPISEHNRLYWYRQTLGQGPEFLTYFQNEAQLEKSRLLSDRFSAERPKGSFSTLEIQRTEQGDSAMYLCASSPTGGTTDTQYFGPGTRLTVL.

This clonotype was seen only a few times. The chain combines TRBV7-9 with TRBJ1-3; D not resolved. This CDR3 is built from 14 residues. Germline V gives CDR1 SEHNR, CDR2 FQNEAQ (reference sequence). Between the trimmed V and J ends, which lost 5 bases and 3 bases, there was a span of 11 bases. The DNA of the CDR3 is TGTGCCAGCAGCGGCAGGTCGGGTGGAAACACCATATATTTT. It encodes CASSGRSGGNTIYF.

The V call is TRBV6-2 or TRBV6-3, the J call TRBJ2-2, with 9 bases lining up with TRBD1. This CDR3 has 15 amino acids. Germline V gene data show CDR1 as MNHEY and CDR2 as SVGEGT. Trimming at V came to 4 bases and at J to 5 bases, leaving 5 bases not matched to a gene. The CDR3 DNA sequence: TGTGCCAGCAGTTTAAACAGGGGGCCAACCGGGGAGCTGTTTTTT. Its protein is CASSLNRGPTGELFF.

The chain combines TRBV29-1 with TRBJ2-7; a possible D gene is TRBD2 (6 bases). There are 19 residues in the CDR3. Germline CDR1 is SQVTM and CDR2 is ANQGSEA. V lost 5 bases, J lost 0 bases, and 29 bases lay in between. The DNA for the CDR3 is TGCAGCGTTTCCCCGGGAGTAGCAGATTCCGCCCTAAGCTCCTACGAGCAGTACTTC. It codes for CSVSPGVADSALSSYEQYF.

This clonotype has a count of ten or more. This rearrangement joins TRBV7-9 to TRBJ2-5; TRBD2 matches 8 bases. The germline gives CDR1 SEHNR, CDR2 FQNEAQ (reference sequence). Trimming took 1 base from V and 3 from J; bases not matched to a gene: 7. This CDR3 is 16 amino acids long. The CDR3 DNA reads as TGTGCCAGCAGCTTAGGGGGTAGCGGGATGAAAGAGACCCAGTACTTC. Protein product: CASSLGGSGMKETQYF.

This clonotype occurred a few times. A read error may account for a junction end that differs from germline. This rearrangement joins TRBV11-3 to TRBJ2-7; weak D call: TRBD1 (5 bases). CDR3 length: 14 residues. Looked up from germline, CDR1 is SGHNT and CDR2 is YENEEA. The CDR3 reads CAGSHGWGGYEQYF. The DNA for the CDR3 is TGTGCCGGCAGCCACGGGTGGGGCGGCTACGAGCAGTACTTC.

This clonotype appeared many times. The V and J genes are TRBV3-1 and TRBJ2-7; 7 positions match TRBD1. Germline V gene lookup returns CDR1 LGHDT and CDR2 YNNKEL (reference sequence). The CDR3 contains 18 residues. V trimming: 1 base; J trimming: 2 bases; junction bases outside the gene matches: 14. The CDR3 reads CASSQVFSRGNVTYEQYF. For the CDR3, the DNA is TGTGCCAGCAGCCAAGTATTTAGCAGGGGGAACGTCACCTACGAGCAGTACTTC.

In this sample, this clonotype turned up many times. J is TRBJ2-5 and V is TRBV6-2 or TRBV6-3, with TRBD2 matching 10 bases. Germline V CDR1 and CDR2: MNHEY, SVGEGT. V lost 0 bases, J lost 1 base, and 2 bases stayed unmatched. The length of the CDR3 is 16 residues. The CDR3 DNA reads as TGTGCCAGCAGTTACTCGGGACTAGCGACCCAAGAGACCCAGTACTTC. This sequence encodes CASSYSGLATQETQYF.

At least ten counts were recorded for this clonotype. This chain links TRBV27 with TRBJ1-5, with D perhaps matching TRBD1 (5 bases). The CDR3 runs 13 residues. Between the trimmed V and J ends, which lost 6 bases and 5 bases, there was a span of 11 bases. From germline, CDR1 is MNHEY and CDR2 SMNVEV (reference sequence). The CDR3 loop reads CASSQGQHQPQHF. The CDR3 bases are TGTGCCAGCAGCCAAGGACAACATCAGCCCCAGCATTTT.

This clonotype was seen at least ten times. The V gene is TRBV11-3, the J gene TRBJ2-3; maybe TRBD2 (7 bases). Per the germline V gene, CDR1 is SGHNT and CDR2 is YENEEA. The V gene lost 5 bases and the J gene lost 0 bases, with 15 bases spanning the gap. This CDR3 spans 16 amino acids. CDR3 amino acids: CASSPVGGLSTDTQYF. As DNA, the CDR3 is TGTGCCAGCAGCCCAGTCGGGGGGCTTAGCACAGATACGCAGTATTTT. The entire variable domain, with the rest obtained from reference TRBV11-3 and TRBJ2-3, is as follows: EAGVVQSPRYKIIEKKQPVAFWCNPISGHNTLYWYLQNLGQGPELLIRYENEEAVDDSQLPKDRFSAERLKGVDSTLKIQPAELGDSAVYLCASSPVGGLSTDTQYFGPGTRLTVL.

The chain joins TRBV20-1 to TRBJ1-1; perhaps TRBD1 as D (6 bases). The V gene's germline CDR1 is DFQATT and CDR2 SNEGSKA (reference sequence). Trimming removed 0 bases from V and 11 bases from J, with 19 bases in between. There are 14 residues in the CDR3. The CDR3 loop reads CSARDRQEKSRAFF. The DNA of the CDR3 is TGCAGTGCTAGAGATCGACAGGAGAAAAGTCGGGCTTTCTTT.

This clonotype showed up many times. The V and J genes are TRBV20-1 and TRBJ1-5; TRBD1 might be the D (6 bases). CDR1 and CDR2 from the germline V gene are DFQATT and SNEGSKA (reference sequence). V lost 3 bases to trimming and J lost 3 bases, with 9 bases between them. The CDR3 covers 13 residues. In nucleotides, the CDR3 is TGCAGTGCTAGGACAGGTGACAATCAGCCCCAGCATTTT. It encodes CSARTGDNQPQHF.